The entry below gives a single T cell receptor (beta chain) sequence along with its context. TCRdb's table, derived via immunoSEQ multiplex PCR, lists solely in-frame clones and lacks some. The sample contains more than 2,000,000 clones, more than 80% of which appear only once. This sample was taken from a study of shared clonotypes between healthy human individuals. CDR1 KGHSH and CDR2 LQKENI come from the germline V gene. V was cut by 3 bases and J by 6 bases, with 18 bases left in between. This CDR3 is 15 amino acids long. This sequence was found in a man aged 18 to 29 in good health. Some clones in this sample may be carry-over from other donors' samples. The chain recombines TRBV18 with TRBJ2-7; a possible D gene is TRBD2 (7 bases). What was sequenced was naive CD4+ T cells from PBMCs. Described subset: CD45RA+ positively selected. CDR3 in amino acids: CASSPGHGGPFEQYF. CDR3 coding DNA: TGTGCCAGCTCACCTGGCCACGGGGGGCCCTTCGAGCAGTACTTC.